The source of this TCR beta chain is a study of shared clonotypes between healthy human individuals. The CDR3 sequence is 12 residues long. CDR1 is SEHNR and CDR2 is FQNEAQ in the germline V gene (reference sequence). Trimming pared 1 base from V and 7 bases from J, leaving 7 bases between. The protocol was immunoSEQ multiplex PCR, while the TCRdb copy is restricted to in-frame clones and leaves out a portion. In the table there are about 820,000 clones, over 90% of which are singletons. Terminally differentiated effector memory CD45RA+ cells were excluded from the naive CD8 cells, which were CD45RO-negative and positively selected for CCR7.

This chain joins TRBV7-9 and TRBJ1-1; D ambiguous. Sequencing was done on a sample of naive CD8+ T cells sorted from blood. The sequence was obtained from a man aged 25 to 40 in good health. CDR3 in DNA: TGTGCCAGCAGCTTAGTTGGAGTTGAAGCTTTCTTT. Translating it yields CASSLVGVEAFF.